The present entry profiles one TCR beta chain with its context. Its target is not known. Investigators did not record CMV serostatus for this donor. The PCR was carried out with 60 Vbeta primers and 13 Jbeta primers. Assay used: immunoSEQ multiplex PCR; TCRdb lists only in-frame clones, some missing. The sample has roughly 70,000 clones; around 74% are singletons. Germline V CDR1 and CDR2: MGHDK, SYGVNS. This CDR3 is built from 12 residues. Trimming removed 5 bases from V and 1 base from J, with 6 bases in between. This entry belongs to a study of cytomegalovirus exposure and HLA in healthy donors. Study overall: Of more than 350 genotyped donors, around 84% clustered with self-reported Caucasian donors.

Whole-study findings and limits: At a 0.05 false discovery rate, a later analysis found approximately 17,000 TCR beta sequences to be associated with HLA alleles. As confirmed in vitro, three CMV-associated chains were specific for CMV antigens.

This chain joins TRBV25-1 and TRBJ2-7; no clear D. Sequences were obtained from PBMCs. The clonotype originates from a human donor in good health. In DNA form, the CDR3 reads TGTGCCAGCAGTAACACATCCTACGAGCAGTACTTC. It codes for CASSNTSYEQYF.